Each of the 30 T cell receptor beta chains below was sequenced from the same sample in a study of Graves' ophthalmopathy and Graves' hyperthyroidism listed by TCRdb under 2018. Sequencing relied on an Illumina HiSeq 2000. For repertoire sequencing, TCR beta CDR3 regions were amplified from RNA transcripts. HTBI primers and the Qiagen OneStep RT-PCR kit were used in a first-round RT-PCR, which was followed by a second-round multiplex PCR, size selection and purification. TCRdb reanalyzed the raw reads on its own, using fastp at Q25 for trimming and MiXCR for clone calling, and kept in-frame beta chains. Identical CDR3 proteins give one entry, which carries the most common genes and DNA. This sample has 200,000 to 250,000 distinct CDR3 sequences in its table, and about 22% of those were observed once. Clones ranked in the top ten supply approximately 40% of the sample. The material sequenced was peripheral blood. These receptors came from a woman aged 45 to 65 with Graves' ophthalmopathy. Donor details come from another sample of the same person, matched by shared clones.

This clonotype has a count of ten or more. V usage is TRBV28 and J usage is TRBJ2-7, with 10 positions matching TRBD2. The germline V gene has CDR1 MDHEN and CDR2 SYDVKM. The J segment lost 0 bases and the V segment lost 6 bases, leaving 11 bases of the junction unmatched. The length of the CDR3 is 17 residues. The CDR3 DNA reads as TGTGCCAGCAGGAACCGCCCTAGCGGGAGTATCTCCTACGAGCAGTACTTC. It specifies CASRNRPSGSISYEQYF.

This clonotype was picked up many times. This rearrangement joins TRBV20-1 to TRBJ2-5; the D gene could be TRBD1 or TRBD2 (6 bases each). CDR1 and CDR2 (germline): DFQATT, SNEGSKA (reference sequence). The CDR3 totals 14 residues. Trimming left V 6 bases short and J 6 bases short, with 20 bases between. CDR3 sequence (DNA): TGCAGTGCCGAGGGGGGCAGGGTGGTACAGACCCAGTACTTC. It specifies CSAEGGRVVQTQYF.

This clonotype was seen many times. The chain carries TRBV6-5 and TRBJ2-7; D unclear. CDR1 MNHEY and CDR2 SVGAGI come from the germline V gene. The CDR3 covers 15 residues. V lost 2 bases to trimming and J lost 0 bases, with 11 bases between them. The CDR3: CASSYVLGSSYEQYF. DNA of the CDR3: TGTGCCAGCAGTTACGTGTTGGGCAGCTCCTACGAGCAGTACTTC.

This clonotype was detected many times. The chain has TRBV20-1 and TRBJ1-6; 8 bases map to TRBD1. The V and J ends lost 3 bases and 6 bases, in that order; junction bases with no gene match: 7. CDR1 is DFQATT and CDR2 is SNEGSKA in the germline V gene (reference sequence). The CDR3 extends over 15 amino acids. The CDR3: CSARQDRGFNSPLHF. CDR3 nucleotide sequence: TGCAGTGCTAGGCAAGACAGGGGATTTAATTCACCCCTCCACTTT.

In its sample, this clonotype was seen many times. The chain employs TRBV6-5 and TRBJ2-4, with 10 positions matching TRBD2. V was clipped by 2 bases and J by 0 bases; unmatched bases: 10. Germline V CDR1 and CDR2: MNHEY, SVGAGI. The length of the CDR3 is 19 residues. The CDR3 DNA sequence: TGTGCCAGCAGTTACCCTCTAGCGGGGGCCGCTCTAGCCAAAAACATTCAGTACTTC. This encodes CASSYPLAGAALAKNIQYF.

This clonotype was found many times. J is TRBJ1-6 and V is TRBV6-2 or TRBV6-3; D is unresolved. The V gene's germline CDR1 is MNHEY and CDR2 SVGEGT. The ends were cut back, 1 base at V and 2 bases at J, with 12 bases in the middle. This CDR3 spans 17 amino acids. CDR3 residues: CASSYLAASAYNSPLHF. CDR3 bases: TGTGCCAGCAGTTACTTAGCCGCATCGGCCTATAATTCACCCCTCCACTTT.

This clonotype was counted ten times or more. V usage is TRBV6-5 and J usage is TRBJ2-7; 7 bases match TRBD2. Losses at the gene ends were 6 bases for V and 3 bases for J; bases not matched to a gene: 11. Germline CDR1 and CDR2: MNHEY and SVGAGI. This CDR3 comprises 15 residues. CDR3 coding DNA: TGTGCCAGCAGCTTGGGGAGGGGAGGAGGCTACGAGCAGTACTTC. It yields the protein CASSLGRGGGYEQYF.

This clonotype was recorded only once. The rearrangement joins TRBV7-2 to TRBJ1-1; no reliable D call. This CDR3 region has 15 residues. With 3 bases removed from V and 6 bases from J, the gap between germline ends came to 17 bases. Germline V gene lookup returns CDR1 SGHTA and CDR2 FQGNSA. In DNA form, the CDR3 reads TGTGCCAGCAGCTTTTATGAAGCTGGTATTCCTGAAGCTTTCTTT. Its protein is CASSFYEAGIPEAFF. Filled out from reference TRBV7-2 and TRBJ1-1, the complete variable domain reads GAGVSQSPSNKVTEKGKDVELRCDPISGHTALYWYRQSLGQGLEFLIYFQGNSAPDKSGLPSDRFSAERTGGSVSTLTIQRTQQEDSAVYLCASSFYEAGIPEAFFGQGTRLTVV.

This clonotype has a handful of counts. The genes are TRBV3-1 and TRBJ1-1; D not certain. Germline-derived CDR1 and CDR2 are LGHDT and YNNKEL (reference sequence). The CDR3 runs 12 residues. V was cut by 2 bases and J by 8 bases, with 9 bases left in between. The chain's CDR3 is CASSQFKGEAFF. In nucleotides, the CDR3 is TGTGCCAGCAGCCAATTTAAAGGGGAAGCTTTCTTT.

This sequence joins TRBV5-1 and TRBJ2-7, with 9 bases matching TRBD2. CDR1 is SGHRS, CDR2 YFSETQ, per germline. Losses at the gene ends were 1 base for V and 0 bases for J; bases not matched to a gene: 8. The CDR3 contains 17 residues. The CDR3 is CASSLSSSSGISYEQYF. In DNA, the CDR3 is TGCGCCAGCAGCTTGTCATCCTCTAGCGGGATCTCCTACGAGCAGTACTTC.

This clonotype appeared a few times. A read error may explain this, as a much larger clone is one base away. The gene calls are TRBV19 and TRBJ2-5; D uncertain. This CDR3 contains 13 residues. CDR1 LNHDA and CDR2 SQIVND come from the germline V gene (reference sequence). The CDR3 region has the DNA TGTGCCAGTAGTCCGACGGTTCAAGAGGCCCAGTACTTC. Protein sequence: CASSPTVQEAQYF.

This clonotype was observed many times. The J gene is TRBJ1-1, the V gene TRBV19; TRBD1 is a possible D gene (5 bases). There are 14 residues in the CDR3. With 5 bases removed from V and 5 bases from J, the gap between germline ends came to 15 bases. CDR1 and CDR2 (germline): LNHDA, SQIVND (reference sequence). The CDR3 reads CASSFLGDRTEAFF. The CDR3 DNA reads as TGTGCCAGTAGTTTTCTGGGGGATAGGACTGAAGCTTTCTTT.

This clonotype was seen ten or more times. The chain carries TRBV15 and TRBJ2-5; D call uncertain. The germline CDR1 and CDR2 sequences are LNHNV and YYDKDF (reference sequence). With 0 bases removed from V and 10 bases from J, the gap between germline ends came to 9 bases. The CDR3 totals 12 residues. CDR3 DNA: TGTGCCACCAGCAGAGATTACGTAGGCCAGTACTTC. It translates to CATSRDYVGQYF.

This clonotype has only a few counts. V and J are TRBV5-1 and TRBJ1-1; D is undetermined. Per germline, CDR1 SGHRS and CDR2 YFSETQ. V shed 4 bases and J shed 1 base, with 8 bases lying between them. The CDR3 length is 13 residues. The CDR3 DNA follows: TGCGCCAGCAGCCCAAGACAGAACACTGAAGCTTTCTTT. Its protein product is CASSPRQNTEAFF. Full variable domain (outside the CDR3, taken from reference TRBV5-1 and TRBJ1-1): KAGVTQTPRYLIKTRGQQVTLSCSPISGHRSVSWYQQTPGQGLQFLFEYFSETQRNKGNFPGRFSGRQFSNSRSEMNVSTLELGDSALYLCASSPRQNTEAFFGQGTRLTVV.

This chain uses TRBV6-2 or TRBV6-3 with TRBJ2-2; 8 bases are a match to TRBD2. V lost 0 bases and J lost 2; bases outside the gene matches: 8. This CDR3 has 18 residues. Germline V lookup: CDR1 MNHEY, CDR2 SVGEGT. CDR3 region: CASSYSLAGGPNTGELFF. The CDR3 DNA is TGTGCCAGCAGTTACTCGTTGGCGGGAGGCCCTAACACCGGGGAGCTGTTTTTT.

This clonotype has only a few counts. Written as DNA, the CDR3 is TGCGCCAGCAAGGTCCCAGGACTATCCTACGAGCAGTACTTC. Translated, it gives CASKVPGLSYEQYF. The chain carries TRBV5-1 and TRBJ2-7, with D perhaps TRBD2 (6 bases). Trimming shortened V by 6 bases and J by 1 base, and 14 bases separated the two germline ends. The CDR3 covers 14 residues. Germline V gene lookup returns CDR1 SGHRS and CDR2 YFSETQ.

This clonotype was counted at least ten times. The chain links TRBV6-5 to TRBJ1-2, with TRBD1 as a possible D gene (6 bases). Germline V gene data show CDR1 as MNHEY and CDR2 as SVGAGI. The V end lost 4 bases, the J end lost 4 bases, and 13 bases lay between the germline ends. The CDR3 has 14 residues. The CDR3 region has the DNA TGTGCCAGCAGTTCCTCAAGGACAGTCTATGGCTACACCTTC. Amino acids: CASSSSRTVYGYTF.

DNA of the CDR3: TGCAGTGCTAGAGTAAGTGCGGGTCAGCCCCAGCATTTT. Residues: CSARVSAGQPQHF. This chain links TRBV20-1 with TRBJ1-5; no clear D. The V and J ends lost 1 base and 6 bases respectively, with 10 bases between them. Germline V gene lookup returns CDR1 DFQATT and CDR2 SNEGSKA (reference sequence). The CDR3 is 13 residues long.

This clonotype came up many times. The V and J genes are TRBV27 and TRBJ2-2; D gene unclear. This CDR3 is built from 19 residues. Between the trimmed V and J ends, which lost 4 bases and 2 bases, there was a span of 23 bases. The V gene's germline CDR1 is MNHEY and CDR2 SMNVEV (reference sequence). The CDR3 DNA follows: TGTGCCAGCAGTTCCCAACCCCCCCGACATCCGAGAAACACCGGGGAGCTGTTTTTT. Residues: CASSSQPPRHPRNTGELFF.

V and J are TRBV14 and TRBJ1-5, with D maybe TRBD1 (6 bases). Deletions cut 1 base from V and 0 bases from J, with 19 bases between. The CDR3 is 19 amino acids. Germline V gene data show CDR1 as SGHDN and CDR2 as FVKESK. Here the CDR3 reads CASSQVKERDTNSNQPQHF. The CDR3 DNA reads TGTGCCAGCAGCCAAGTAAAGGAGCGGGACACCAATAGCAATCAGCCCCAGCATTTT.

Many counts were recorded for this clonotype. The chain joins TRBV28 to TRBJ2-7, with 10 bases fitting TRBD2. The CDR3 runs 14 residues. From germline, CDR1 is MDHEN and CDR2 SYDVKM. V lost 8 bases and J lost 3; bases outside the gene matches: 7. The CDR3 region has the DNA TGTGCCAGCCATCTGGGGACTAGCGTCTACGAGCAGTACTTC. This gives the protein CASHLGTSVYEQYF.

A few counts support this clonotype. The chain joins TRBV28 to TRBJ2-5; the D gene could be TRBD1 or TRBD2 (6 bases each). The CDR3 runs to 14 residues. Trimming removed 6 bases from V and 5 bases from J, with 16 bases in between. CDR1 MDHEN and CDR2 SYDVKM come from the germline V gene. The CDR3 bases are TGTGCCAGCAGGGGGGGCCGGGAAATGGAGACCCAGTACTTC. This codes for CASRGGREMETQYF.

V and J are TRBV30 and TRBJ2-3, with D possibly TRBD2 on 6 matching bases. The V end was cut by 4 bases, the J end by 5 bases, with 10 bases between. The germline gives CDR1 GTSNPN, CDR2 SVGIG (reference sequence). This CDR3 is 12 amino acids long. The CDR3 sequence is CAWTQGGDTQYF. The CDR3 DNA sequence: TGTGCCTGGACCCAGGGAGGAGATACGCAGTATTTT.

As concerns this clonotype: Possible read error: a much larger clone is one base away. CDR3 nucleotide sequence: TGCAGTGCCCCACCTGGGGGCGGGTGGCTCGAAGAGCAGTACTTC. This sequence encodes CSAPPGGGWLEEQYF. The chain has TRBV20-1 and TRBJ2-7; TRBD1 is a possible D gene (6 bases). Trimming removed 6 bases at V and 7 bases at J, with 25 bases between. This CDR3 spans 15 amino acids. CDR1 DFQATT and CDR2 SNEGSKA come from the germline V gene (reference sequence).

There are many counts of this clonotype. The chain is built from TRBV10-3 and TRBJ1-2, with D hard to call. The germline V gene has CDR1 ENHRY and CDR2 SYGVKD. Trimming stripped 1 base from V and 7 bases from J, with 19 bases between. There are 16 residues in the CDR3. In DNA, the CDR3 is TGTGCCATCAGTGAGTTACCCAGGACCCTCGGCGGTGGCTACACCTTC. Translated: CAISELPRTLGGGYTF.

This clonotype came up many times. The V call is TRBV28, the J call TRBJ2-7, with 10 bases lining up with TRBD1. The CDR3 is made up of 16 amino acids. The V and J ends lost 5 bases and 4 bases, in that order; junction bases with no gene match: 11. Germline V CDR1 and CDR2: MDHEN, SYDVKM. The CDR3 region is CASSAAGDRGYYEQYF. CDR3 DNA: TGTGCCAGCAGTGCCGCGGGGGACAGGGGATATTACGAGCAGTACTTC.

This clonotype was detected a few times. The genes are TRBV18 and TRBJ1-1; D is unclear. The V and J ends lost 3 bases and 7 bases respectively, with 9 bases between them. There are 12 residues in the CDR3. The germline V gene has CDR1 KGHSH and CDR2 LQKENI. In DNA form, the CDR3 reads TGTGCCAGCTCACCTAGGGATGGTGAAGCTTTCTTT. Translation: CASSPRDGEAFF.

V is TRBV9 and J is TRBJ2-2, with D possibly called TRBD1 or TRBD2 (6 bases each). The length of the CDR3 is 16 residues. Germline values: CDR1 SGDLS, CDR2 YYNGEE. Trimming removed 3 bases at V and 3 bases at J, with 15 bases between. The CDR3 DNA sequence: TGTGCCAGCAGCGCCTTGGGGGGCGATTACACCGGGGAGCTGTTTTTT. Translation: CASSALGGDYTGELFF.

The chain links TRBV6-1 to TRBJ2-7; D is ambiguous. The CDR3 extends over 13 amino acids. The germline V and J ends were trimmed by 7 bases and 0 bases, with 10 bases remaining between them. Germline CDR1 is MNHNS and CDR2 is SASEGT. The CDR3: CASNERSSYEQYF. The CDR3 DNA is TGTGCCAGCAACGAGAGGAGCTCCTACGAGCAGTACTTC.

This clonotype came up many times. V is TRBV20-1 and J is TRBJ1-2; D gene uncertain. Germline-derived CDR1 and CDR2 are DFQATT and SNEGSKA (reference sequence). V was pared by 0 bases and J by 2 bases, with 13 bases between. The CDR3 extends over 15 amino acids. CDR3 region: CSARDRRLPNYGYTF. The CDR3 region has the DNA TGCAGTGCTAGAGATCGGCGCCTTCCGAACTATGGCTACACCTTC.